This entry lists 20 T cell receptor beta chains sequenced from one sample in a study of radiation and T cells in renal cell carcinoma. Time point noted: blood 2 weeks post-SBRT. The sample's treatment: 15 Gy SBRT to primary tumor, nephrectomy 4 weeks later. The table came from immunoSEQ multiplex PCR; TCRdb's copy has only in-frame clones and leaves some out. The sample consists of about 130,000 clones, more than 75% of them appearing once. The specimen comprised blood, sampled from a patient whose treatment included radiotherapy and nephrectomy. The origin of the receptors is a woman aged 70-85 years with renal cell carcinoma.

In nucleotides, the CDR3 is TGTGCCAGCAGCCAAGATCAGGGACTCAGCACAGATACGCAGTATTTT. This sequence encodes CASSQDQGLSTDTQYF. This chain connects TRBV4-2 to TRBJ2-3; perhaps TRBD2 as D (6 bases). CDR3 length equals 16 residues. Trimming took 0 bases from V and 0 from J, leaving 10 bases between them. Germline loops: CDR1 LGHNA, CDR2 YNFKEQ.

The chain uses TRBV14 and TRBJ2-1; 13 bases are a match to TRBD2. The V gene's germline CDR1 is SGHDN and CDR2 FVKESK. V was clipped by 4 bases and J by 9 bases; unmatched bases: 6. The CDR3 loop spans 15 amino acids. This CDR3 is CASSLGLAGNSEQFF. The DNA of the CDR3 is TGTGCCAGCAGCCTGGGACTAGCGGGGAACAGTGAGCAGTTCTTC.

The chain links TRBV5-4 to TRBJ2-6; D is unresolved. This CDR3 is built from 16 residues. The V end was cut by 0 bases, the J end by 2 bases, with 9 bases between. Germline lookup yields CDR1 SGHNT and CDR2 YYREEE (reference sequence). In DNA form, the CDR3 reads TGTGCCAGCAGCTTGGCTTGGCCAACTGGGGCCAACGTCCTGACTTTC. This codes for CASSLAWPTGANVLTF.

This clone was observed a handful of times. The rearrangement joins TRBV7-3 to TRBJ1-6, with 7 bases that match TRBD1. Trimming cost V 4 bases and J 9 bases; bases outside gene matches: 9. This CDR3 comprises 15 residues. Germline-derived CDR1 and CDR2 are SGHTA and FQGTGA. The CDR3 nucleotides read TGTGCCAGCAGCTCAACAGGGGAGGCGGCTTCACCCCTCCACTTT. This encodes CASSSTGEAASPLHF.

The chain links TRBV10-3 to TRBJ1-2, with 7 nucleotides matching TRBD1. V dropped 7 bases and J dropped 8; count of bases not matched to a gene: 13. CDR1 and CDR2 from the germline V gene are ENHRY and SYGVKD. The CDR3 is 14 amino acids. The CDR3 coding sequence is TGTGCCATCACCGGGACAGTCACTCCTGACGGCTACACCTTC. Encoded protein: CAITGTVTPDGYTF.

This clone was detected only once. The chain links TRBV5-1 to TRBJ2-7; 11 positions agree with TRBD1. Looked up from germline, CDR1 is SGHRS and CDR2 is YFSETQ. Losses at the gene ends were 4 bases for V and 0 bases for J; bases not matched to a gene: 12. This CDR3 is 18 amino acids long. The CDR3 coding sequence is TGCGCCAGCAGCCTGGATGCCCCCGGGACAGGGGGCTCCTACGAGCAGTACTTC. It codes for CASSLDAPGTGGSYEQYF.

The CDR3 DNA reads TGTGCCAGCAGGCAATTCGCCGGGACAGGGGGTTCACCCCTCCACTTT. Translated: CASRQFAGTGGSPLHF. The V call is TRBV4-2, the J call TRBJ1-6; 11 bases line up with TRBD1. Germline V gene lookup returns CDR1 LGHNA and CDR2 YNFKEQ. J gave up 9 bases and V 6 bases, and 10 bases lay outside the gene matches. This CDR3 is 16 amino acids long.

The J gene is TRBJ2-3, the V gene TRBV11-3; perhaps TRBD2 as D (5 bases). Germline V gene sequence: CDR1 SGHNT, CDR2 YENEEA. V lost 3 bases, J lost 0 bases, and 7 bases lay in between. CDR3 length equals 14 residues. The CDR3 coding sequence is TGTGCCAGCAGCTTCTCGGGGAGCACAGATACGCAGTATTTT. Translating it yields CASSFSGSTDTQYF.

Turning to this clone: This specimen includes other DNA sequences encoding the same CDR3. This chain links TRBV29-1 with TRBJ1-1; 9 bases align to TRBD1. Germline V gene data show CDR1 as SQVTM and CDR2 as ANQGSEA. CDR3 length: 15 residues. The junction had 10 bases not matched to a gene; V was cut back by 3 bases and J by 5 bases. The CDR3 region is CSVDVFETGGTEAFF. The CDR3 nucleotides read TGCAGCGTTGACGTTTTCGAGACAGGGGGAACTGAAGCTTTCTTT.

The rearrangement joins TRBV5-4 to TRBJ2-3, with 7 bases that match TRBD2. The ends lost 4 bases at V and 1 base at J; junction bases unmatched: 12. CDR3 length: 17 residues. Germline V gene lookup returns CDR1 SGHNT and CDR2 YYREEE (reference sequence). CDR3 nucleotides: TGTGCCAGCAGCCCCTCACCCCAGCGGGGTGGCACAGATACGCAGTATTTT. This encodes CASSPSPQRGGTDTQYF.

The genes are TRBV4-3 and TRBJ2-1; D may be TRBD2 (6 bases). This CDR3 contains 16 residues. CDR1 LGHNA and CDR2 YSLEER come from the germline V gene. The germline V and J ends were trimmed by 1 base and 1 base, with 11 bases remaining between them. The CDR3 DNA follows: TGCGCCAGCAGCCAAGCTAACGGGGGATCCTACAATGAGCAGTTCTTC. Translation gives CASSQANGGSYNEQFF.

Comments on this clone: This sample includes further DNA sequences coding for the same CDR3. V is TRBV5-1 and J is TRBJ2-6, with D maybe TRBD1 (6 bases). The CDR3 is 15 residues long. Trimming removed 3 bases at V and 0 bases at J, with 7 bases between. The V gene's germline CDR1 is SGHRS and CDR2 YFSETQ. Here the CDR3 DNA reads TGCGCCAGCAGCTCGACAGGCTCTGGGGCCAACGTCCTGACTTTC. Protein sequence: CASSSTGSGANVLTF.

Worth noting for this clone: The junction differs from germline at one of its ends, possibly a read error. J is TRBJ2-3 and V is TRBV7-7; TRBD2 aligns across 10 bases. CDR1 is SSHAT, CDR2 FNYEAQ, per germline (reference sequence). The CDR3 runs to 15 residues. This CDR3 is CASSLEAGGRNTQYF. CDR3 coding DNA: TGTGCTAGCAGCTTAGAAGCGGGGGGGCGGAATACGCAGTATTTT.

The table lists this clone with a few counts. CDR3 residues: CASSFTGTGNSPLHF. DNA for the CDR3: TGTGCCAGTAGTTTCACCGGGACAGGGAATTCACCCCTCCACTTT. The gene calls are TRBV19 and TRBJ1-6; 9 bases agree with TRBD1. The trim removed 5 bases at V and 7 bases at J, leaving 6 bases unmatched. This CDR3 contains 15 residues. Germline CDR1 reads LNHDA; CDR2 reads SQIVND (reference sequence). The variable domain in full, with the rest retrieved from reference TRBV19 and TRBJ1-6, is DGGITQSPKYLFRKEGQNVTLSCEQNLNHDAMYWYRQDPGQGLRLIYYSQIVNDFQKGDIAEGYSVSREKKESFPLTVTSAQKNPTAFYLCASSFTGTGNSPLHFGNGTRLTVT.

V gene TRBV30 combines with J gene TRBJ1-1, with D maybe TRBD1 (6 bases). Germline loops: CDR1 GTSNPN, CDR2 SVGIG (reference sequence). The CDR3 runs to 13 residues. Trimming stripped 0 bases from V and 3 bases from J, with 8 bases between. DNA of the CDR3: TGTGCCTGGAGTGTAGGGGGGGACACTGAAGCTTTCTTT. Its translation: CAWSVGGDTEAFF.

Only one count was recorded for this clone. V is TRBV10-3 and J is TRBJ1-3; 7 nucleotides align to TRBD1. V gave up 5 bases and J gave up 0 bases; unmatched junction bases: 4. The CDR3 covers 15 residues. The germline V gene has CDR1 ENHRY and CDR2 SYGVKD. CDR3 residues: CAISPDRNSGNTIYF. The DNA of the CDR3 is TGTGCCATCAGTCCGGACAGGAACTCTGGAAACACCATATATTTT.

CDR3 coding DNA: TGTGCCAGCACCCTTCCGGGGCGAGATACGCAGTATTTT. It yields the protein CASTLPGRDTQYF. The chain couples TRBV6-5 to TRBJ2-3; D may be TRBD1 or TRBD2 (5 bases each). Trimming removed 7 bases at V and 5 bases at J, with 13 bases between. Germline loops: CDR1 MNHEY, CDR2 SVGAGI. The CDR3 extends over 13 amino acids.

The V call is TRBV28, the J call TRBJ1-2; possibly TRBD1 for D (5 bases). V lost 3 bases, J lost 4 bases, and 9 bases lay in between. The CDR3 is 13 amino acids. The germline gives CDR1 MDHEN, CDR2 SYDVKM. This CDR3 reads CASSFPGGYGYTF. DNA of the CDR3: TGTGCCAGCAGTTTCCCCGGGGGCTATGGCTACACCTTC.

The chain couples TRBV28 to TRBJ1-4; a possible D gene is TRBD1 (6 bases). The CDR3 is 15 amino acids. V was trimmed by 5 bases and J by 8 bases, leaving 18 bases between them. The germline V gene encodes CDR1 MDHEN and CDR2 SYDVKM. The CDR3 DNA reads TGTGCCAGCAGTCCCATGGGCAGGGGTGGAGAAAAACTGTTTTTT. Encoded protein: CASSPMGRGGEKLFF.

V is TRBV30 and J is TRBJ1-6, with D tentatively TRBD1 (5 bases). The CDR3 is 14 residues long. Looked up from germline, CDR1 is GTSNPN and CDR2 is SVGIG (reference sequence). V shed 2 bases and J shed 8 bases, with 13 bases lying between them. CDR3 DNA: TGTGCCTGGAGTCCGGGACGGTTGGATTCACCCCTCCACTTT. Amino acids: CAWSPGRLDSPLHF.